A single sample gave rise to the 10 T cell receptor beta chains below, sequenced in a study of blood T cell repertoires in COVID-19. Clones were sequenced by immunoSEQ multiplex PCR, and TCRdb holds only the in-frame ones, with some missing. The table shows about 380,000 clones, with more than 80% occurring only once. The sequenced sample was peripheral blood. The receptors stem from a man aged 40-55 years with acute or convalescent COVID-19.

V is TRBV18 and J is TRBJ2-3; 7 bases line up with TRBD2. Germline V lookup: CDR1 KGHSH, CDR2 LQKENI. CDR3 length equals 18 residues. The V segment lost 3 bases and the J segment 1 base; nucleotides outside the gene matches: 13. CDR3: CASSPGTGGLQGTDTQYF. CDR3 in DNA: TGTGCCAGCTCACCTGGGACGGGGGGTTTGCAGGGCACAGATACGCAGTATTTT. The full variable domain, in which reference TRBV18 and TRBJ2-3 provide the parts outside the CDR3, is NAGVMQNPRHLVRRRGQEARLRCSPMKGHSHVYWYRQLPEEGLKFMVYLQKENIIDESGMPKERFSAEFPKEGPSILRIQQVVRGDSAAYFCASSPGTGGLQGTDTQYFGPGTRLTVL.

This clone has more than one count but fewer than ten. This rearrangement joins TRBV28 to TRBJ2-7, with 10 positions matching TRBD1. With V trimmed by 1 base and J by 4 bases, 4 bases remained unmatched. This CDR3 is 15 amino acids long. Germline CDR1 is MDHEN and CDR2 is SYDVKM. CDR3 region: CASSLSGTGVYEQYF. CDR3 nucleotide sequence: TGTGCCAGCAGTTTATCCGGGACAGGGGTATACGAGCAGTACTTC.

The chain combines TRBV7-8 with TRBJ2-2, with TRBD1 identical over 8 bases. The trim removed 4 bases at V and 4 bases at J, leaving 8 bases unmatched. Germline V lookup: CDR1 SGHVS, CDR2 FQNEAQ. The CDR3 sequence is 16 residues long. The CDR3 sequence is CASSSRTGLSTGELFF. The CDR3 DNA reads TGTGCCAGCAGCTCCAGGACAGGGTTGAGCACCGGGGAGCTGTTTTTT.

The chain joins TRBV5-1 to TRBJ1-1; TRBD1 matches at 7 bases. The germline V gene has CDR1 SGHRS and CDR2 YFSETQ. This CDR3 is 14 amino acids long. Trimming cost V 4 bases and J 1 base; bases outside gene matches: 4. CDR3 in amino acids: CASSPTGRNTEAFF. CDR3 DNA: TGCGCCAGCAGCCCGACAGGGAGGAACACTGAAGCTTTCTTT.

The CDR3 protein is CASSIGQRETQYF. In DNA, the CDR3 is TGTGCCAGTAGTATAGGACAGAGGGAGACCCAGTACTTC. The chain combines TRBV19 with TRBJ2-5; D is possibly TRBD1 (5 bases). The germline CDR1 and CDR2 sequences are LNHDA and SQIVND (reference sequence). The V and J ends lost 1 base and 5 bases respectively, with 8 bases between them. The CDR3 runs to 13 residues.

This clone was observed a single time. The chain couples TRBV21-1 to TRBJ2-7; TRBD1 was called by the table and not checked on the DNA. TRBV21-1 represents a pseudogene. The CDR3 loop spans 16 amino acids. The DNA of the CDR3 is TGTGCCAGCAGCAAAGAGGGGACAGTTAAAACCTACGAGCAGTACTTC. Translated, it gives CASSKEGTVKTYEQYF.

V and J are TRBV28 and TRBJ2-3; no definite D call. Trimming took off 5 bases at V and 10 bases at J, with 10 bases between the two ends. The CDR3 contains 11 residues. Germline CDR1 is MDHEN and CDR2 is SYDVKM. The CDR3 nucleotides read TGTGCCAGCAGTAGAACTAAGGCGCAGTATTTT. Its protein product is CASSRTKAQYF.

The gene calls are TRBV7-9 and TRBJ2-4, with D unclear. This CDR3 contains 15 residues. The V end lost 1 base, the J end lost 5 bases, and 12 bases lay between the germline ends. Germline CDR1 is SEHNR and CDR2 is FQNEAQ (reference sequence). The CDR3 DNA reads as TGTGCCAGCAGCTTAGTCCCTGGGCCACAAAACATTCAGTACTTC. Protein: CASSLVPGPQNIQYF. The variable domain in full, completed from reference TRBV7-9 and TRBJ2-4, reads DTGVSQNPRHKITKRGQNVTFRCDPISEHNRLYWYRQTLGQGPEFLTYFQNEAQLEKSRLLSDRFSAERPKGSFSTLEIQRTEQGDSAMYLCASSLVPGPQNIQYFGAGTRLSVL.

The rearrangement joins TRBV5-1 to TRBJ1-1, with D uncertain. The V gene's germline CDR1 is SGHRS and CDR2 YFSETQ. V lost 3 bases and J 6 bases, leaving 6 bases between the germline ends. The CDR3 is 11 residues long. The CDR3 sequence is CASSSGAEAFF. In DNA, the CDR3 is TGCGCCAGCAGCTCCGGGGCTGAAGCTTTCTTT. The whole variable domain, remainder taken from reference TRBV5-1 and TRBJ1-1, is KAGVTQTPRYLIKTRGQQVTLSCSPISGHRSVSWYQQTPGQGLQFLFEYFSETQRNKGNFPGRFSGRQFSNSRSEMNVSTLELGDSALYLCASSSGAEAFFGQGTRLTVV.

The gene calls are TRBV5-1 and TRBJ1-4; D is undetermined. Trimming took 6 bases from V and 4 from J, leaving 13 bases between them. In germline, CDR1 is SGHRS, CDR2 YFSETQ. This CDR3 comprises 14 residues. The CDR3 loop is CASKERTYNEKLFF. The DNA for the CDR3 is TGCGCCAGCAAGGAGAGAACTTATAATGAAAAACTGTTTTTT.